A selection of T cell receptor beta chains follows, all from one sample in a study of T cell repertoires in cytomegalovirus infection. Antigens for these TCRs are unknown. From the reads, TCRdb called clonotypes with MiXCR, one entry per CDR3 protein. The sample carries under 350,000 distinct CDR3 sequences, roughly a fifth recorded once. The sequenced sample was cultured PBMCs, obtained from culture after CMV antigen stimulation. The receptors stem from a human donor in good health (CMV status not recorded). Some clones in this sample may be carry-over from other donors' samples. CDR3s include the opening cysteine and the closing phenylalanine or tryptophan. The D gene is left open where the match is weak. Expanded clones are given a class, and other clones once, few, many or no size at all.

CDR3aa,v_gene,d_gene,abundance,j_gene
CASSSLGDTQYF,TRBV7-3,.,many,TRBJ2-3
CASGPNGESGNFYNEQFF,TRBV19,TRBD2,few,TRBJ2-1
CASSDGLAGDQDEQFF,TRBV23-1,TRBD2,.,TRBJ2-1
CASSLTPVDGVGNIQYF,TRBV7-2,.,many,TRBJ2-4
CSARLAGPNEQFF,TRBV29-1,TRBD2,.,TRBJ2-1
CASSEVEGYTGELFF,TRBV6-1,.,many,TRBJ2-2
CSAAAFPLNTEAFF,TRBV20-1,.,once,TRBJ1-1
CASSFGLAPRIRSYNEQFF,TRBV7-2,TRBD2,many,TRBJ2-1
CASSLTTQSGFSYNEQFF,TRBV5-4,.,few,TRBJ2-1
CASSRAGPSTDTQYF,TRBV12-3/TRBV12-4,.,many,TRBJ2-3
CASSLALGASGRAVYNEQFF,TRBV7-9,TRBD2,few,TRBJ2-1
CSATSLAGDEQYF,TRBV20-1,TRBD2,.,TRBJ2-7
CASSLDLGGRSYNEQFF,TRBV7-2,TRBD2,many,TRBJ2-1
CASSRQGVWEQFF,TRBV7-8,TRBD1,few,TRBJ2-1
CASSYEGGGVGRGDTQYF,TRBV6-5,.,few,TRBJ2-3
CASSPGASYNEQFF,TRBV2,.,.,TRBJ2-1
CASRPLGGLASYNEQFF,TRBV28,TRBD2,.,TRBJ2-1
CASSLSAGGAYNEQFF,TRBV12-3/TRBV12-4,TRBD2,.,TRBJ2-1
CASSLIPPISGRSSSYNEQFF,TRBV27,TRBD2,.,TRBJ2-1
CASSPRQGANGELFF,TRBV7-8,TRBD1,few,TRBJ2-2
CASSVPPGRGKTQYF,TRBV6-6,TRBD2,.,TRBJ2-5
CASSPPASYNEQFF,TRBV7-2,.,many,TRBJ2-1
CISVPEAPSGRTSGYNEQFF,TRBV7-5,.,few,TRBJ2-1
CAWSLRTGGETQYF,TRBV30,TRBD1,.,TRBJ2-5
CASSLTVSGNTIYF,TRBV7-8,.,many,TRBJ1-3
CASSQTSQGYNEQFF,TRBV7-6,.,few,TRBJ2-1
CASSSTSGRGNEQFF,TRBV11-2,TRBD2,.,TRBJ2-1